This note documents a single T cell receptor (beta chain) sequence. No antigen is known for it. The entry originates in a study of graft-versus-host responses after intestinal transplantation. About the study: All recipients were given anti-thymocyte globulin induction, and tacrolimus and steroids were then administered for about three years. General study findings and limits: GvH clones were found in recipient marrow; some appeared first in ileum or blood. Peak circulating GvH clone levels were associated with early post-transplant HvG declines.

Libraries were prepared by immunoSEQ multiplex PCR; TCRdb keeps only in-frame clonotypes and omits some of them. The sample lists approximately 19,000 clones, 65% to 85% occurring once. Tissue processing of the graft released intraepithelial and lamina propria lymphocytes from it. CDR3 length equals 16 residues. The V and J genes are TRBV21-1 and TRBJ2-5; the table's TRBD1 call for D was not verified on the DNA. TRBV21-1 is described as a pseudogene. The source was ileum tissue, collected around 20 days after intestinal transplant. The sequence was collected from a human patient who received an intestinal transplant, so some T cells may come from the graft donor. The CDR3 bases are TGTGCCAGCAGCAAAGCGGTCAGGGGGCCCCAAGAGACCCAGTACTTC. Protein sequence: CASSKAVRGPQETQYF.